This T cell receptor (beta chain) originates from a study of long-term antiretroviral therapy in people with HIV. In this sample, this clone turned up once. As yet, its antigen is unknown. Trimming stripped 1 base from V and 4 bases from J, with 7 bases between. Germline CDR1 reads SGHTA; CDR2 reads FQGNSA. This CDR3 is 13 amino acids long. Study findings and constraints: Repertoire composition at all time points was dominated by clones that had expanded before ART.

This was the immunoSEQ v3.0 assay at survey level. Profiled with immunoSEQ multiplex PCR; TCRdb holds only in-frame clones, not every one. The sample comprises roughly 25,000 clones, approximately 82% of which are singletons, and less than 2.5% rests with the top ten. The specimen comprised unsorted PBMCs, sampled 3 years after starting antiretroviral therapy. The sequence was collected from a man aged 50 to 59 with HIV. The chain couples TRBV7-2 to TRBJ1-1; no reliable D call. The CDR3 spells CASSLEMGTEAFF. The CDR3 nucleotides are TGTGCCAGCAGCTTAGAAATGGGCACTGAAGCTTTCTTT.